This record looks at one T cell receptor beta chain sequence and its context. This entry belongs to a study of somatic mutations in cytotoxic T cells in rheumatoid arthritis. Assay: immunoSEQ multiplex PCR; the TCRdb copy retains only in-frame clones and omits some. The sample has tens of thousands of clones, 82% seen once; the top ten hold just under 8.5%. The germline V gene has CDR1 SGDLS and CDR2 YYNGEE. With V trimmed by 1 base and J by 6 bases, 10 bases remained unmatched. The CDR3 runs to 16 residues. The sample comprised CD8+ T cells sorted from blood. The genes are TRBV9 and TRBJ2-3; 8 nucleotides agree with TRBD2. This TCR came from an adult with rheumatoid arthritis. The CDR3 loop reads CASSVPSGLVVDTQYF. CDR3 coding DNA: TGTGCCAGCAGCGTACCCTCGGGACTAGTGGTTGATACGCAGTATTTT.